A selection of T cell receptor beta chains follows, all from one sample in a study of blood T cell repertoires in COVID-19. The data were produced by immunoSEQ multiplex PCR, yet TCRdb's version contains in-frame clones alone and is incomplete. The sample carries just over 45,000 clones, more than 75% recorded once. The sequencing sample was made of peripheral blood. The receptors originated from a human donor in a cohort sampled during active COVID-19. Both conserved end residues are part of each CDR3. A D gene is named only where the DNA matches it firmly. Clone size is shown for a subset of rows, as once, few, many or a class of expanded clone.

abundance: NA
v_gene: TRBV28
j_gene: TRBJ2-3
d_gene: NA
CDR3aa: CASSPSAGAGTDTQYF
CDR3nt: TGTGCCAGCAGCCCTTCGGCGGGGGCCGGCACAGATACGCAGTATTTT

abundance: NA
v_gene: TRBV4-1
j_gene: TRBJ2-6
d_gene: TRBD1
CDR3aa: CASSQDRTGDSGANVLTF
CDR3nt: TGCGCCAGCAGCCAAGATAGGACAGGGGATTCTGGGGCCAACGTCCTGACTTTC

abundance: NA
v_gene: TRBV19
j_gene: TRBJ1-1
d_gene: NA
CDR3aa: CASSTYRENTEAFF
CDR3nt: TGTGCCAGTAGTACGTACAGGGAGAACACTGAAGCTTTCTTT

abundance: NA
v_gene: TRBV7-3
j_gene: TRBJ2-1
d_gene: TRBD2
CDR3aa: CASSLTTSGRDGYNEQFF
CDR3nt: TGTGCCAGCAGCTTAACAACTAGCGGGAGGGACGGGTACAATGAGCAGTTCTTC

abundance: NA
v_gene: TRBV5-6
j_gene: TRBJ2-5
d_gene: TRBD2
CDR3aa: CASSLAGRGQETQYF
CDR3nt: TGTGCCAGCAGCCTAGCGGGCCGGGGCCAAGAGACCCAGTACTTC

abundance: NA
v_gene: TRBV28
j_gene: TRBJ1-1
d_gene: NA
CDR3aa: CASSLYRRGSGTEAFF
CDR3nt: TGTGCCAGCAGTTTATACCGACGGGGATCGGGCACTGAAGCTTTCTTT

abundance: NA
v_gene: TRBV19
j_gene: TRBJ1-2
d_gene: NA
CDR3aa: CASRSTGTFLGYTF
CDR3nt: TGTGCCAGTAGAAGTACAGGGACGTTTCTTGGCTACACCTTC

abundance: NA
v_gene: TRBV7-3
j_gene: TRBJ2-1
d_gene: NA
CDR3aa: CASSLKSGSYNEQFF
CDR3nt: TGTGCCAGCAGCTTAAAAAGCGGATCCTACAATGAGCAGTTCTTC

abundance: NA
v_gene: TRBV5-5
j_gene: TRBJ2-3
d_gene: TRBD2
CDR3aa: CASSLAGGRGADTQYF
CDR3nt: TGTGCCAGCAGCTTGGCGGGCGGGAGGGGTGCGGATACGCAGTATTTT

abundance: NA
v_gene: TRBV13
j_gene: TRBJ2-7
d_gene: NA
CDR3aa: CASSPSLRGGPYEQYF
CDR3nt: TGTGCCAGCAGCCCCTCCCTCCGCGGGGGCCCTTACGAGCAGTACTTC

abundance: NA
v_gene: TRBV2
j_gene: TRBJ2-7
d_gene: TRBD2
CDR3aa: CASRVSTSGRASEQYF
CDR3nt: TGTGCCAGCAGAGTGTCGACTAGCGGGAGGGCTAGCGAGCAGTACTTC

abundance: NA
v_gene: TRBV28
j_gene: TRBJ1-5
d_gene: NA
CDR3aa: CATGGGPQHF
CDR3nt: TGTGCCACCGGGGGGGGGCCCCAGCATTTT

abundance: NA
v_gene: TRBV30
j_gene: TRBJ2-1
d_gene: NA
CDR3aa: CAWSVVISESSYNEQFF
CDR3nt: TGTGCCTGGAGTGTAGTGATTAGCGAGAGCTCCTACAATGAGCAGTTCTTC

abundance: NA
v_gene: TRBV20-1
j_gene: TRBJ2-7
d_gene: TRBD1
CDR3aa: CSGTGGDEQYF
CDR3nt: TGCAGTGGGACAGGGGGGGACGAGCAGTACTTC

abundance: NA
v_gene: TRBV9
j_gene: TRBJ2-6
d_gene: NA
CDR3aa: CASSVGGSGANVLTF
CDR3nt: TGTGCCAGCAGCGTAGGAGGGTCAGGGGCCAACGTCCTGACTTTC

abundance: few
v_gene: TRBV6-6
j_gene: TRBJ2-3
d_gene: TRBD2
CDR3aa: CASNSGGGTDTQYF
CDR3nt: TGTGCCAGCAACAGCGGGGGGGGCACAGATACGCAGTATTTT

abundance: medium-sized
v_gene: TRBV7-9
j_gene: TRBJ2-2
d_gene: NA
CDR3aa: CASSLGYSNTGELFF
CDR3nt: TGTGCCAGCAGCTTAGGGTACAGTAACACCGGGGAGCTGTTTTTT

abundance: NA
v_gene: TRBV5-1
j_gene: TRBJ2-7
d_gene: TRBD2
CDR3aa: CATSLKGTSDYEQYF
CDR3nt: TGCGCCACCAGCCTAAAGGGGACTAGCGACTACGAGCAGTACTTC

abundance: NA
v_gene: TRBV7-2
j_gene: TRBJ2-7
d_gene: NA
CDR3aa: CASSPTGGASYEQYF
CDR3nt: TGTGCCAGCAGCCCTACAGGGGGGGCCTCCTACGAGCAGTACTTC